This T cell receptor (beta chain) was recorded in a study of blood T cell repertoires in COVID-19. This CDR3 comprises 15 residues. Trimming removed 0 bases from V and 6 bases from J; junction bases left unmatched: 7. Germline V gene lookup returns CDR1 SGHDT and CDR2 YYEEEE. The assay was immunoSEQ multiplex PCR, and TCRdb's table has in-frame clones only and misses some. The sample consists of about 49,000 clones, roughly nine tenths of them appearing once. The rearrangement links TRBV5-6 to TRBJ2-3, with 7 bases lining up with TRBD1. Sequencing was performed on peripheral blood. The sequence derives from a human donor in a cohort sampled during active COVID-19. The CDR3 here is CASSLGGGPSDTQYF. Here the CDR3 DNA reads TGTGCCAGCAGCTTGGGAGGGGGCCCGTCGGATACGCAGTATTTT.